This T cell receptor beta chain was sequenced for a study of Tregs in tolerant kidney transplant recipients. Germline V CDR1 and CDR2: SGHAT, FQDESV (reference sequence). Trimming removed 5 bases from V and 12 bases from J, with 14 bases in between. There are 13 residues in the CDR3. TCRdb's table, derived via immunoSEQ multiplex PCR, lists solely in-frame clones and lacks some. The sample has about 81,000 clones; 91% are singletons. Mixed chimerism was transient after nonmyeloablative marrow transplants from related graft donors. V usage is TRBV11-1 and J usage is TRBJ1-6; D is possibly TRBD1 (5 bases). This material consisted of CD4+ T cells from blood (PBMCs), taken 24 months after the transplant. The TCR comes from a human patient who received a combined kidney and bone marrow transplant. Some T cells may possibly be graft donor cells. Here the CDR3 reads CASSNMGREPLHF. The CDR3 bases are TGTGCCAGCAGCAATATGGGCAGGGAACCCCTCCACTTT.